Presented here are 7 T cell receptor beta chains from one specimen sequenced in a study of blood T cell repertoires in COVID-19. Only in-frame clones appear in the TCRdb table, and some are missing; sequencing was by immunoSEQ multiplex PCR. The sample contains approximately 150,000 clones, around 82% of which appear only once. Sequenced: PBMCs or T cells enriched from blood (not recorded which). All receptors come from a man aged 40-50 years who had recovered from COVID-19.

V and J are TRBV5-4 and TRBJ2-3, with 11 nucleotides matching TRBD2. Per the germline V gene, CDR1 is SGHNT and CDR2 is YYREEE (reference sequence). V trimming: 2 bases; J trimming: 5 bases; junction bases outside the gene matches: 10. This CDR3 region has 17 residues. CDR3 sequence: CASSFGLAGGPGDTQYF. Here the CDR3 DNA reads TGTGCCAGCAGCTTCGGGCTAGCGGGGGGACCAGGAGATACGCAGTATTTT. The full variable domain, rest sourced from reference TRBV5-4 and TRBJ2-3, is ETGVTQSPTHLIKTRGQQVTLRCSSQSGHNTVSWYQQALGQGPQFIFQYYREEENGRGNFPPRFSGLQFPNYSSELNVNALELDDSALYLCASSFGLAGGPGDTQYFGPGTRLTVL.

V is TRBV24-1 and J is TRBJ2-3; D not resolved. CDR3 length equals 14 residues. V was pared by 0 bases and J by 2 bases, with 5 bases between. CDR1 is KGHDR, CDR2 SFDVKD, per germline. The CDR3 nucleotides are TGTGCCACCAGTGATTTGGACAACACAGATACGCAGTATTTT. Its protein is CATSDLDNTDTQYF.

This clone was seen only once. The gene calls are TRBV6-5 and TRBJ1-2; 7 bases agree with TRBD1. Germline CDR1 reads MNHEY; CDR2 reads SVGAGI. V lost 7 bases, J lost 7 bases, and 12 bases stayed unmatched. The CDR3 spans 14 residues. The chain's CDR3 is CASMKGQDSIGYTF. CDR3 DNA: TGTGCCAGCATGAAAGGACAGGACTCCATTGGCTACACCTTC.

This clone was picked up a small number of times. The V gene is TRBV3-1 (or the pseudogene TRBV3-2), the J gene TRBJ2-1; D perhaps matches TRBD1 (5 bases). Trimming removed 4 bases at V and 11 bases at J, with 18 bases between. Germline V gene data show CDR1 as LGHDT and CDR2 as YNNKEL (reference sequence). The CDR3 runs to 14 residues. CDR3 sequence: CASSPSRAGIKQFF. CDR3 bases: TGTGCCAGCAGCCCTTCCCGGGCAGGGATTAAGCAGTTCTTC.

In DNA form, the CDR3 reads TGTGCCAGCAGTTTATCGTTCGGGTCTGCCACTAATGAAAAACTGTTTTTT. It is translated as CASSLSFGSATNEKLFF. This chain uses TRBV27 with TRBJ1-4, with D unresolved. CDR3 size: 17 residues. Germline CDR1 MNHEY, CDR2 SMNVEV (reference sequence). Trimming pared 0 bases from V and 2 bases from J, leaving 13 bases between.

The CDR3 DNA is TGTGCCAGCAGTGATATTACAGGGGGGCAAGAAAAACTGTTTTTT. Encoded protein: CASSDITGGQEKLFF. The genes are TRBV2 and TRBJ1-4; 8 nucleotides align to TRBD1. The CDR3 has 15 amino acids. Germline V lookup: CDR1 SNHLY, CDR2 FYNNEI. V was pared by 3 bases and J by 8 bases, with 8 bases of the junction left unmatched.

This rearrangement joins TRBV5-4 to TRBJ1-2, with 9 bases aligning to TRBD1. Germline V gene data show CDR1 as SGHNT and CDR2 as YYREEE (reference sequence). This CDR3 is built from 13 residues. V shed 0 bases, J shed 10 bases, and the junction held 4 bases outside the gene matches. The CDR3 region is CASSLERQGDYTF. CDR3 bases: TGTGCCAGCAGCTTGGAGAGACAGGGGGACTACACCTTC.